These T cell receptor beta chains were read from a single sample in a study of naive and memory T cell subsets. TCRdb re-analysed the 5' RACE reads in MiXCR, keeping a single row per CDR3 protein. The sample yields roughly 48,000 distinct CDR3 sequences, 4.7% seen once. These receptors originate from a female donor in good health. CDR3s include the opening cysteine and the closing phenylalanine or tryptophan. D genes are given only for firm matches. Clone size is stated in some rows and not others, as once, few, many or a class when expanded.

D: NA; size: NA; J: TRBJ2-4; V: TRBV7-2; CDR3: CASSLREWENIQYF; DNA: TGTGCCAGCAGCCTTCGGGAGTGGGAAAACATTCAGTACTTC
D: TRBD1; size: many; J: TRBJ2-1; V: TRBV12-5; CDR3: CASGSGQGAYNEQFF; DNA: TGTGCTAGTGGATCGGGACAGGGAGCTTACAATGAGCAGTTCTTC
D: NA; size: many; J: TRBJ1-6; V: TRBV6-2/TRBV6-3; CDR3: CASSYLVSPLHF; DNA: TGTGCCAGCAGTTATTTGGTATCACCCCTCCACTTT
D: NA; size: many; J: TRBJ1-5; V: TRBV6-2/TRBV6-3; CDR3: CASSYSKGMGNQPQHF; DNA: TGTGCCAGCAGTTACTCGAAAGGGATGGGTAATCAGCCCCAGCATTTT
D: NA; size: many; J: TRBJ2-5; V: TRBV7-6; CDR3: CASSLRGGTGQETQYF; DNA: TGTGCCAGCAGCTTACGTGGGGGGACGGGGCAAGAGACCCAGTACTTC
D: TRBD2; size: many; J: TRBJ2-3; V: TRBV10-1; CDR3: CASTGTSGRPQYF; DNA: TGCGCCAGTACCGGGACTAGCGGGAGGCCCCAGTATTTT
D: NA; size: many; J: TRBJ2-3; V: TRBV6-6; CDR3: CASKRGQHTDTQYF; DNA: TGTGCCAGCAAACGTGGGCAGCACACAGATACGCAGTATTTT
D: NA; size: many; J: TRBJ2-7; V: TRBV10-3; CDR3: CAIKNSYEQYF; DNA: TGTGCCATCAAAAATTCCTACGAGCAGTACTTC
D: NA; size: NA; J: TRBJ1-2; V: TRBV11-3; CDR3: CASSLRGNGDTF; DNA: TGTGCCAGCAGCTTAAGGGGGAATGGCGACACCTTC
D: TRBD1; size: many; J: TRBJ1-1; V: TRBV27; CDR3: CASSFEGARNTEAFF; DNA: TGTGCCAGCAGTTTTGAGGGGGCGAGGAACACTGAAGCTTTCTTT
D: NA; size: many; J: TRBJ2-2; V: TRBV5-4; CDR3: CASSPGALNTGELFF; DNA: TGTGCCAGCAGCCCGGGGGCCCTCAACACCGGGGAGCTGTTTTTT
D: NA; size: few; J: TRBJ2-1; V: TRBV29-1; CDR3: CSVDWPTSYNEQFF; DNA: TGCAGCGTTGATTGGCCAACCTCCTACAATGAGCAGTTCTTC
D: TRBD2; size: many; J: TRBJ2-1; V: TRBV12-3/TRBV12-4; CDR3: CASSPGTSGRYEQFF; DNA: TGTGCCAGCAGCCCCGGGACTAGCGGGAGATATGAGCAGTTCTTC
D: TRBD1; size: many; J: TRBJ1-1; V: TRBV4-3; CDR3: CASSARHRGGLNTEAFF; DNA: TGCGCCAGCAGCGCCCGACACAGGGGTGGGTTGAACACTGAAGCTTTCTTT
D: NA; size: many; J: TRBJ1-2; V: TRBV30; CDR3: CAWSLRQKTYGYTF; DNA: TGTGCCTGGAGCCTACGACAGAAAACCTATGGCTACACCTTC
D: TRBD2; size: many; J: TRBJ2-3; V: TRBV5-1; CDR3: CASSPGLAADTQYF; DNA: TGCGCCAGCAGCCCCGGACTAGCAGCAGATACGCAGTATTTT
D: TRBD2; size: many; J: TRBJ2-7; V: TRBV27; CDR3: CASSLLGLSSYEQYF; DNA: TGTGCCAGCAGTTTATTGGGACTATCCTCCTACGAGCAGTACTTC
D: TRBD2; size: many; J: TRBJ2-5; V: TRBV12-3/TRBV12-4; CDR3: CASSIIAGGGKTQYF; DNA: TGTGCCAGCAGTATTATAGCGGGAGGCGGGAAGACCCAGTACTTC
D: NA; size: many; J: TRBJ1-3; V: TRBV28; CDR3: CASSLFGGMRGNTIYF; DNA: TGTGCCAGCAGTTTATTCGGGGGGATGAGAGGAAACACCATATATTTT
D: NA; size: many; J: TRBJ1-1; V: TRBV7-3; CDR3: CASSWEAWTRDTEAFF; DNA: TGTGCCAGCAGCTGGGAAGCATGGACCAGGGACACTGAAGCTTTCTTT
D: NA; size: many; J: TRBJ2-3; V: TRBV4-2; CDR3: CASTPLFIEGPDTQYF; DNA: TGTGCCAGCACCCCTTTGTTTATAGAGGGGCCAGATACGCAGTATTTT
D: TRBD2; size: NA; J: TRBJ2-1; V: TRBV29-1; CDR3: CRVFELGLAGGNEQFF; DNA: TGCAGAGTTTTCGAATTAGGACTAGCGGGAGGGAATGAGCAGTTCTTC
D: TRBD2; size: NA; J: TRBJ2-1; V: TRBV11-3; CDR3: CASSPPGLAGNEQFF; DNA: TGTGCCAGCAGCCCACCGGGACTAGCGGGCAATGAGCAGTTCTTC
D: TRBD1; size: few; J: TRBJ1-1; V: TRBV12-3/TRBV12-4; CDR3: CASTRGQPNTEAFF; DNA: TGTGCCAGCACCAGGGGACAGCCGAACACTGAAGCTTTCTTT
D: NA; size: many; J: TRBJ2-7; V: TRBV28; CDR3: CASSPSKEGPYEQYF; DNA: TGTGCCAGCAGCCCCTCTAAGGAGGGGCCCTACGAGCAGTACTTC
D: TRBD2; size: many; J: TRBJ2-7; V: TRBV6-6; CDR3: CASSRGGPPYEQYF; DNA: TGTGCCAGCAGTCGCGGGGGTCCACCCTACGAGCAGTACTTC
D: NA; size: many; J: TRBJ2-3; V: TRBV28; CDR3: CASFAPPHTDTQYF; DNA: TGTGCCAGTTTCGCCCCACCTCACACAGATACGCAGTATTTT
D: TRBD1; size: many; J: TRBJ1-2; V: TRBV19; CDR3: CASSISGQPIYGYTF; DNA: TGTGCCAGTAGTATCTCGGGACAGCCGATCTATGGCTACACCTTC
D: NA; size: NA; J: TRBJ2-7; V: TRBV12-3/TRBV12-4; CDR3: CASSSQAGFEQYF; DNA: TGTGCCAGCAGTTCCCAGGCGGGGTTCGAGCAGTACTTC
D: TRBD1; size: many; J: TRBJ2-3; V: TRBV6-6; CDR3: CASSYSGQGPSTDTQYF; DNA: TGTGCCAGCAGTTACTCGGGACAGGGGCCTAGCACAGATACGCAGTATTTT
D: TRBD1; size: many; J: TRBJ1-2; V: TRBV11-1; CDR3: CASSLSGTGREGYTF; DNA: TGTGCCAGCAGCTTATCCGGGACAGGAAGAGAAGGCTACACCTTC
D: NA; size: NA; J: TRBJ1-6; V: TRBV7-2; CDR3: CASNLEGGGSYNSPLHF; DNA: TGTGCCAGCAACCTCGAGGGGGGGGGATCCTATAATTCACCCCTCCACTTT